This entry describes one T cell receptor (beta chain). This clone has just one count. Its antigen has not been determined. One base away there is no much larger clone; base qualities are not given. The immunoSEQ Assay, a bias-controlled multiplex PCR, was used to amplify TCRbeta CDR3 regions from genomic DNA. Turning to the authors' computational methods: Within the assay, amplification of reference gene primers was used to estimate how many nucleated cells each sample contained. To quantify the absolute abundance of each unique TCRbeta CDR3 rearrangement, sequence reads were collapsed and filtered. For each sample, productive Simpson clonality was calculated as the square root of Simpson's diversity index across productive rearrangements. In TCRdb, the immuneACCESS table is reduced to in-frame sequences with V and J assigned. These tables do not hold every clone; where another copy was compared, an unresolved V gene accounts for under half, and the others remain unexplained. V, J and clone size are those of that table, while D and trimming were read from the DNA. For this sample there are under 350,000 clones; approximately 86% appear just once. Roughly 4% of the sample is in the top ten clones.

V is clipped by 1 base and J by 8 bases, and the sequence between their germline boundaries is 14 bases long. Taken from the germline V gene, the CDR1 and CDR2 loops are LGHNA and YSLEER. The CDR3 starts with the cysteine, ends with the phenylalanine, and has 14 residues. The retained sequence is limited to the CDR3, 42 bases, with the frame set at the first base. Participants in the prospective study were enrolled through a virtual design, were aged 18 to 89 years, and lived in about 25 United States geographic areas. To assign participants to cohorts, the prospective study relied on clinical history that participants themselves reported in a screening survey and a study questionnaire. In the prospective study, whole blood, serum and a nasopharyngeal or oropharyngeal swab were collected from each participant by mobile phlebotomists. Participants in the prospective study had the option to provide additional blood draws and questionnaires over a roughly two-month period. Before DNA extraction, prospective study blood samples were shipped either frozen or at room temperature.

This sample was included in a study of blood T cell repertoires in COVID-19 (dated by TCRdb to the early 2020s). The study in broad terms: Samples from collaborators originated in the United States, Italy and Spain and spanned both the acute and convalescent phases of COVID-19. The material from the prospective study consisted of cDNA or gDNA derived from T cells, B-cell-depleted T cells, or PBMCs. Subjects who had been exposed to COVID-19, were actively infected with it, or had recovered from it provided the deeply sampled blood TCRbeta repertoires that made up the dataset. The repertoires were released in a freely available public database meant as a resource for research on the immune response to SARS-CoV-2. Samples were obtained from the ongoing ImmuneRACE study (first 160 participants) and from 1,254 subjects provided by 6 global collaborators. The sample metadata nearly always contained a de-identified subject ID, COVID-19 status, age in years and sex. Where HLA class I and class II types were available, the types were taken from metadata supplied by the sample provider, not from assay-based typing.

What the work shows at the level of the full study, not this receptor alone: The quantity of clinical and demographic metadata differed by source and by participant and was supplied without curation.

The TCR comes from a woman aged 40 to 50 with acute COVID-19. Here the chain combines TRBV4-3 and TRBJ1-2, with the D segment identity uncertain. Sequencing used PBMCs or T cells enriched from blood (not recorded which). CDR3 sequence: CASSQVGSGRGYTF. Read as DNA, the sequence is TGCGCCAGCAGCCAAGTTGGGTCAGGAAGGGGCTACACCTTC.